This T cell receptor (beta chain) emerged from a study of cytomegalovirus exposure and HLA in healthy donors. Germline V gene lookup returns CDR1 SGDLS and CDR2 YYNGEE. CDR3 length equals 16 residues. Losses at the gene ends were 2 bases for V and 1 base for J; bases not matched to a gene: 3. PCR amplification relied on 60 Vbeta primers (plus 13 Jbeta primers). The data were produced by immunoSEQ multiplex PCR, yet TCRdb's version contains in-frame clones alone and is incomplete. The table includes more than 90,000 clones, 78% detected once. Sequenced sample: PBMCs. The V gene is TRBV9, the J gene TRBJ2-3, with 11 bases that match TRBD1. The TCR originated in a woman aged 35 to 49 in good health and CMV-seronegative. CDR3 region: CASSVRTGGRTDTQYF. The CDR3, as DNA: TGTGCCAGCAGCGTGCGGACAGGGGGCCGCACAGATACGCAGTATTTT.